This is a list of T cell receptor beta chains from one sample in a study of blood T cell repertoires in COVID-19. Repertoires were generated with immunoSEQ multiplex PCR, while TCRdb's copy carries only in-frame clones and drops some. The top ten hold approximately 2.1% of the sample, which has around 290,000 clones, 91% seen once. The sequencing input was peripheral blood. The receptors stem from a woman in her thirties with COVID-19, enrolled during active disease. CDR3s include the opening cysteine and the closing phenylalanine or tryptophan. D genes are given only for firm matches. Clone size is given for some rows only: seen once, a few or many times, or a class if the clone is expanded.

D gene,clone size,V gene,J gene,CDR3 protein,CDR3 DNA
NA,NA,TRBV7-8,TRBJ2-5,CASSPGQQETQYF,TGTGCCAGCAGCCCTGGACAGCAAGAGACCCAGTACTTC
NA,NA,TRBV19,TRBJ2-1,CASSIGGGGFTYNEQFF,TGTGCCAGTAGTATAGGGGGAGGGGGTTTCACCTACAATGAGCAGTTCTTC
TRBD1,NA,TRBV25-1,TRBJ1-4,CASSPGDRGRANEKLFF,TGTGCCAGCAGTCCGGGGGACAGGGGGCGCGCTAATGAAAAACTGTTTTTT
NA,NA,TRBV4-1,TRBJ2-1,CASSQDSGSSYNEQFF,TGCGCCAGCAGCCAAGATAGCGGTAGCTCCTACAATGAGCAGTTCTTC
NA,NA,TRBV19,TRBJ1-2,CASSIEGTVYGYTF,TGTGCCAGTAGTATAGAAGGAACAGTCTATGGCTACACCTTC
TRBD2,few,TRBV28,TRBJ2-1,CASRSRGGLTYNEQFF,TGTGCCAGCAGATCCCGCGGGGGGCTGACCTACAATGAGCAGTTCTTC
TRBD1,NA,TRBV10-3,TRBJ1-1,CAISEGDRGMNTEAFF,TGTGCCATCAGTGAGGGGGACAGGGGCATGAACACTGAAGCTTTCTTT
NA,NA,TRBV4-1,TRBJ1-6,CASSARQASGSPLHF,TGCGCCAGCAGCGCCCGACAGGCCTCCGGATCACCCCTCCACTTT
NA,NA,TRBV27,TRBJ1-5,CASRRRGNQPQHF,TGTGCCAGCAGGAGGAGGGGCAATCAGCCCCAGCATTTT
NA,NA,TRBV6-5,TRBJ2-1,CASSYSEGIREQFF,TGTGCCAGCAGTTACTCGGAGGGAATACGGGAGCAGTTCTTC
NA,NA,TRBV11-2,TRBJ2-7,CASSLNREAPYEQYF,TGTGCCAGCAGCTTAAACAGAGAAGCCCCCTACGAGCAGTACTTC
NA,NA,TRBV30,TRBJ1-1,CAWNLAGATEAFF,TGTGCCTGGAACTTAGCGGGGGCCACTGAAGCTTTCTTT
NA,NA,TRBV29-1,TRBJ1-3,CSVSSRAGNTIYF,TGCAGCGTCTCTTCCAGGGCTGGAAACACCATATATTTT
TRBD2,NA,TRBV5-1,TRBJ2-7,CASSSTRSSGRADLYEQYF,TGCGCCAGCAGCTCTACCCGTTCTAGCGGGAGGGCCGATCTCTACGAGCAGTACTTC
TRBD1,NA,TRBV30,TRBJ1-5,CAWSVTGAQPQHF,TGTGCCTGGAGTGTTACAGGGGCTCAGCCCCAGCATTTT
NA,NA,TRBV10-3,TRBJ2-7,CAISDRLETFDEQYF,TGTGCCATCAGTGACCGTCTGGAGACCTTCGACGAGCAGTACTTC
NA,NA,TRBV27,TRBJ2-2,CASSFSAVNTGELFF,TGTGCCAGCAGTTTTTCAGCGGTGAACACCGGGGAGCTGTTTTTT
TRBD1,NA,TRBV28,TRBJ2-7,CASSPTYRGHEQYF,TGTGCCAGCAGTCCCACCTACAGGGGACACGAGCAGTACTTC
TRBD2,NA,TRBV30,TRBJ2-7,CAWRNRGGPGYEQYF,TGTGCCTGGAGAAATCGGGGAGGGCCAGGTTACGAGCAGTACTTC
NA,NA,TRBV7-8,TRBJ2-7,CASSLGSGPGEQYF,TGTGCCAGCAGCTTAGGGTCAGGGCCGGGCGAGCAGTACTTC
NA,NA,TRBV6-5,TRBJ2-2,CASTGETYTGELFF,TGTGCCAGCACGGGAGAAACCTACACCGGGGAGCTGTTTTTT
TRBD1,NA,TRBV5-6,TRBJ1-6,CASSLATGGGNSPLHF,TGTGCCAGCAGCTTGGCGACAGGGGGGGGGAATTCACCCCTCCACTTT
NA,NA,TRBV2,TRBJ1-1,CASSPRTGSNTEAFF,TGTGCCAGCAGCCCCCGAACAGGTTCCAACACTGAAGCTTTCTTT
NA,once,TRBV15,TRBJ1-5,CATSRVQGANNQPQHF,TGTGCCACCAGCAGAGTTCAAGGGGCGAACAATCAGCCCCAGCATTTT
NA,NA,TRBV11-2,TRBJ1-1,CASSLGSENTEAFF,TGTGCCAGCAGCTTAGGATCAGAGAACACTGAAGCTTTCTTT
NA,NA,TRBV15,TRBJ1-4,CATSSRQVGNEKLFF,TGTGCCACCAGCTCTCGACAGGTTGGGAATGAAAAACTGTTTTTT
TRBD1,NA,TRBV12-3/TRBV12-4,TRBJ1-2,CASSQQGYYGYTF,TGTGCCAGCAGTCAACAGGGGTACTATGGCTACACCTTC
NA,once,TRBV11-2,TRBJ2-7,CASSLSVRGTYEQYF,TGTGCCAGCAGCTTATCCGTCCGAGGGACCTACGAGCAGTACTTC
NA,NA,TRBV5-4,TRBJ2-7,CASSSQGLFYEQYF,TGTGCCAGCAGCTCTCAGGGACTTTTCTACGAGCAGTACTTC
NA,NA,TRBV19,TRBJ1-5,CASSGERGNQPQHF,TGTGCCAGTAGTGGGGAGAGGGGCAATCAGCCCCAGCATTTT
NA,once,TRBV18,TRBJ1-2,CASSPLPGGYTF,TGTGCCAGCTCACCACTCCCCGGGGGCTACACCTTC
TRBD2,NA,TRBV4-2,TRBJ2-1,CASSQDLTSGSINEQFF,TGTGCCAGCAGCCAAGATCTGACTAGCGGGAGCATCAATGAGCAGTTCTTC
TRBD1,NA,TRBV9,TRBJ2-1,CASSSWTGPLNEQFF,TGTGCCAGCAGCTCCTGGACAGGCCCCCTTAATGAGCAGTTCTTC